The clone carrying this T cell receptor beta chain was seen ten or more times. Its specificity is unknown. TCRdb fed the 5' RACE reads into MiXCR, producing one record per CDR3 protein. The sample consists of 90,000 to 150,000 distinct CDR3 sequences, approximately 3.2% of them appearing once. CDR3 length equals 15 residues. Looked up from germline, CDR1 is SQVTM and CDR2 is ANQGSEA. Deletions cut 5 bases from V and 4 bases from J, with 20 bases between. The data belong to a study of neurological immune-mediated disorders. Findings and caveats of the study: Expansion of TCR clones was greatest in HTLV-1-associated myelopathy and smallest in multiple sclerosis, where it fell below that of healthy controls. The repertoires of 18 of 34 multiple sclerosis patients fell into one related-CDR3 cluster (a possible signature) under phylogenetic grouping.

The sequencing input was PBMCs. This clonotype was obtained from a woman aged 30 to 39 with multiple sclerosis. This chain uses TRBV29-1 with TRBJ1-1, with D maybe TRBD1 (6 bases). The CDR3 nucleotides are TGCAGCGTTAATTTGCTCGACAGGCACCCCACTGAAGCTTTCTTT. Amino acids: CSVNLLDRHPTEAFF.